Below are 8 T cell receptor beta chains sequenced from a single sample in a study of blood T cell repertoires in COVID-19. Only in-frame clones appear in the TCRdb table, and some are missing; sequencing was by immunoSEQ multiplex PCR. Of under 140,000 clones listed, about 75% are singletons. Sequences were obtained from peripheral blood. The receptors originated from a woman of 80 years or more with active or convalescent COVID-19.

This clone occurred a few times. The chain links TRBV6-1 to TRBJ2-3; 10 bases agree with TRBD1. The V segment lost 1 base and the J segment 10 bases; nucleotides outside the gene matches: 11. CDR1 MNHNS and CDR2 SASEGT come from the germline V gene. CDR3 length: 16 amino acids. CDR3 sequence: CASSEGDRGQRPPQYF. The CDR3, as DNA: TGTGCCAGCAGTGAAGGGGACAGGGGTCAAAGGCCTCCGCAGTATTTT.

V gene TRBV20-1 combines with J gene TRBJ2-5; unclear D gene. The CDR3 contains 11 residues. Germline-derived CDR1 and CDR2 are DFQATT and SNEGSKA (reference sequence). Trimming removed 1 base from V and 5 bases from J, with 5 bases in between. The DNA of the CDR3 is TGCAGTGCTAGAGTGCGCGAGACCCAGTACTTC. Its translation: CSARVRETQYF.

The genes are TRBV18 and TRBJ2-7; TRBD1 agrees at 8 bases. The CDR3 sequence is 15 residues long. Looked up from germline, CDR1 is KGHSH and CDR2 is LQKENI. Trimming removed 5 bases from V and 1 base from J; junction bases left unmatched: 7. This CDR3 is CASSSQGATSYEQYF. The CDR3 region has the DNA TGTGCCAGCTCATCTCAGGGGGCTACGTCCTACGAGCAGTACTTC.

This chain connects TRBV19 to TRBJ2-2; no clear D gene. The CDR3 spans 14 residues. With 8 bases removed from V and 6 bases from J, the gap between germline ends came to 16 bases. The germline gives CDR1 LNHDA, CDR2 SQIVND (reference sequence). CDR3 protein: CASARGYRPGELFF. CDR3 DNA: TGTGCCAGTGCCAGAGGCTATCGTCCCGGGGAGCTGTTTTTT. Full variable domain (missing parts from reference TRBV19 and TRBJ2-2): DGGITQSPKYLFRKEGQNVTLSCEQNLNHDAMYWYRQDPGQGLRLIYYSQIVNDFQKGDIAEGYSVSREKKESFPLTVTSAQKNPTAFYLCASARGYRPGELFFGEGSRLTVL.

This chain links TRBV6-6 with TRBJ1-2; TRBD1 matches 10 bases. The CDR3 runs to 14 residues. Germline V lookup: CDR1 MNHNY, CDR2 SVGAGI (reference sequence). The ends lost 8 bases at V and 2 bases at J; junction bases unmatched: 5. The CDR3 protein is CASSRGQGNYGYTF. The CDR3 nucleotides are TGTGCCAGCTCGAGGGGACAGGGGAACTATGGCTACACCTTC.

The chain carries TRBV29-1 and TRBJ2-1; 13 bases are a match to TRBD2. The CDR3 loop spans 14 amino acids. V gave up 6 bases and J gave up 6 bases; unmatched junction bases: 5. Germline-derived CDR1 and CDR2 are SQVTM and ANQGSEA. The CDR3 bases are TGCAGCGTGAGGGGACTAGCGGGGCTCAATGAGCAGTTCTTC. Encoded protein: CSVRGLAGLNEQFF.

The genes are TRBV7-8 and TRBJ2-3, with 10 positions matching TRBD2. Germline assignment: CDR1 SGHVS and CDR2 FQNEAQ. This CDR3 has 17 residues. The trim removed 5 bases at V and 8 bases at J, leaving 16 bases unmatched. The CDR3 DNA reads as TGTGCCAGCAGCAAAACCTCTAGCGGGAGCCTACGCAGTACGCAGTATTTT. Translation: CASSKTSSGSLRSTQYF.

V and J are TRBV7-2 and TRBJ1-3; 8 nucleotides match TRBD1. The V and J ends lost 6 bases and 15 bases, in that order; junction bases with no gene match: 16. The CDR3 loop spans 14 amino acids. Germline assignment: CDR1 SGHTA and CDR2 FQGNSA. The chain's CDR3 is CASSPGTGSSLEYF. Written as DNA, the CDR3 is TGTGCCAGCAGTCCGGGGACAGGTTCCTCCTTAGAATATTTT.